This T cell receptor beta chain appears in the sequencing data of a study of breast tumors, draining lymph nodes, adjacent tissues. Study conclusions and caveats: The data were judged consistent with most tumor T cells coming from lymph node and expanding in tumor. The lymph node origin of tumor T cells was framed as consistent with a hypothesis, not demonstrated. Tumor TCR diversity was below lymph nodes but above nontumor tissue. Luminal-like breast cancer showed significantly greater tumor-nontumor repertoire similarity than basal-like breast cancer did.

This clonotype was counted at least ten times. What it binds is unknown. Breast cancer patients provided tissue from their axillary draining lymph nodes. A single record per CDR3 protein comes from TCRdb applying MiXCR to the multiplex PCR reads. This sample yields around 190,000 distinct CDR3 sequences, of which about 30% are seen a single time; around 4.5% belongs to the top ten. The sequencing sample was made of axillary lymph node tissue. The TCR comes from a female donor with breast cancer. Some clones in this sample may be carry-over from other donors' samples.

The CDR3 reads CSVEGVAGGLTDTQYF. For the CDR3, the DNA is TGCAGCGTTGAAGGGGTAGCGGGAGGCCTCACAGATACGCAGTATTTT. The chain combines TRBV29-1 with TRBJ2-3; 10 bases match TRBD2. Germline-derived CDR1 and CDR2 are SQVTM and ANQGSEA. With 1 base clipped from V and 2 bases from J, the junction kept 6 bases outside the gene matches. CDR3 length: 16 amino acids.